This T cell receptor beta chain was found in a study of T-cell memory formation after mild COVID-19. Study at large: TCR clusters mostly belonged to single donors. Findings and caveats of the study: While clones contracting from day 15 to 85 were balanced between CD4 and CD8, later expanders leaned CD4+. Those CD4+ clones that contracted were mainly in CM and EM (CD8+ ones in EMRA).

V lost 7 bases and J 9 bases, leaving 16 bases between the germline ends. The CDR3 sequence is 13 residues long. Concerning this clonotype: Its antigen is unknown.

Barcoded TCR alpha and TCR beta cDNA libraries with UMIs came from 5'RACE using constant-segment primers. One entry per CDR3 protein, called by TCRdb with MiXCR from the 5' RACE reads. Here the sample spans around 300,000 distinct CDR3 sequences, about a sixth being singletons. This sequence joins TRBV12-3 or TRBV12-4 and TRBJ2-1; D is undetermined. Sequenced sample: PBMCs or a T cell subset sorted from them (not recorded which). The source of this sequence is a man younger than 35 who had mild COVID-19 (a few samples of this study predate the infection). Cell type and time point are not known. The CDR3 here is CASNLDSVSEQFF. CDR3 bases: TGTGCCAGCAATCTCGATAGTGTAAGTGAGCAGTTCTTC.